One T cell receptor beta chain is described in this entry. This record belongs to a study of shared clonotypes between healthy human individuals. Several immunoSEQ 96-well plates shared each subset's DNA, each plate a replicate. Some 30,000 T cell genomes (about 0.2 ug DNA) went into each sorted-subset replicate. The table came from immunoSEQ multiplex PCR; TCRdb's copy has only in-frame clones and leaves some out. The sample includes some 800,000 clones, over 90% seen only once; the top ten take more than 20%. The CDR3 is 11 amino acids. V gave up 5 bases and J gave up 0 bases, with 5 bases separating them. The germline V gene encodes CDR1 GTSNPN and CDR2 SVGIG (reference sequence). Selected positively for CCR7 and CD45RO-negative, naive CD8 cells excluded terminally differentiated effector memory CD45RA+ cells. The donor population consisted of healthy HIV-negative adults with no recent acute infections or vaccinations.

The sequence was collected from a man aged 25 to 40 in good health. This sequence joins TRBV30 and TRBJ2-7; D call uncertain. Material for sequencing was naive CD8+ T cells sorted from blood. The CDR3 loop is CAWGDSYEQYF. The CDR3 DNA reads as TGTGCCTGGGGGGACTCCTACGAGCAGTACTTC.